This T cell receptor beta chain was profiled in a study of blood T cell repertoires in COVID-19. About the study: Acute and convalescent COVID-19 specimens originated in the United States, Italy and Spain. From T cells, B-cell-depleted T cells, or PBMCs came the material, which was cDNA or gDNA.

Trimming stripped 4 bases from V and 0 bases from J, with 10 bases between. Germline V gives CDR1 SGDLS, CDR2 YYNGEE. This CDR3 has 14 amino acids. Under the authors' procedure: Nucleated cell counts were estimated from reference gene primer amplification. Sequencing used immunoSEQ multiplex PCR; TCRdb keeps in-frame clones, though not all of them. V and J calls and clone size are given by that table; D and trimming were obtained from the DNA. The table records around 19,000 clones, more than 80% of them present only once. The clonotype comes from a human donor in a cohort sampled during active COVID-19. This chain links TRBV9 with TRBJ1-1; D not certain. Sequencing was performed on peripheral blood. The CDR3: CASSLGVMNTEAFF. CDR3 nucleotide sequence: TGTGCCAGCAGCCTAGGAGTTATGAACACTGAAGCTTTCTTT.